Below, 24 T cell receptor beta chains from the same sample are listed, as sequenced in a study of T cells after yellow fever vaccination. TCRdb redid the calling of the 5' RACE reads with MiXCR, one entry per CDR3 protein. The profile shows approximately 340,000 distinct CDR3 sequences, 8.5% to 10% of them singletons. This specimen consisted of PBMCs, obtained on the day of the first yellow fever vaccination. The receptors come from a man younger than 35 who received the YFV17D yellow fever vaccine.

The rearrangement links TRBV20-1 to TRBJ2-7; the match to TRBD1 covers 8 bases. Per the germline V gene, CDR1 is DFQATT and CDR2 is SNEGSKA (reference sequence). The J segment lost 3 bases and the V segment lost 6 bases, leaving 7 bases of the junction unmatched. The CDR3 contains 13 residues. CDR3 DNA: TGCAGTGCGGTCCGGGACAGGAGCTACGAGCAGTACTTC. This codes for CSAVRDRSYEQYF.

There are a few counts of this clonotype. The chain couples TRBV20-1 to TRBJ2-7; TRBD1 matches at 8 bases. There are 15 residues in the CDR3. In germline, CDR1 is DFQATT, CDR2 SNEGSKA (reference sequence). V was clipped by 0 bases and J by 4 bases; unmatched bases: 8. The CDR3 protein is CSAREFGTGLYEQYF. CDR3 sequence (DNA): TGCAGTGCTAGAGAGTTTGGGACAGGACTTTACGAGCAGTACTTC.

This clonotype was counted between two and nine times. V usage is TRBV10-3 and J usage is TRBJ2-5; tentatively, D is TRBD1 or TRBD2 (5 bases each). V was trimmed by 3 bases and J by 0 bases, leaving 11 bases between them. Germline V CDR1 and CDR2: ENHRY, SYGVKD. The CDR3 runs 15 residues. The CDR3 protein is CAISDRDQHQETQYF. Here the CDR3 DNA reads TGTGCCATCAGTGATCGGGACCAGCACCAAGAGACCCAGTACTTC.

The table lists this clonotype with a few counts. The genes are TRBV6-4 and TRBJ2-1; 9 bases align to TRBD2. Germline V lookup: CDR1 MRHNA, CDR2 SNTAGT. Losses at the gene ends were 0 bases for V and 6 bases for J; bases not matched to a gene: 0. The CDR3 totals 14 residues. The DNA for the CDR3 is TGTGCCAGCAGTGACTCGACTAGCGGCAATGAGCAGTTCTTC. Protein product: CASSDSTSGNEQFF.

This clonotype was detected ten times or more. V is TRBV12-5 and J is TRBJ2-2, with D unclear. Trimming left V 1 base short and J 10 bases short, with 10 bases between. The CDR3 is 13 amino acids. Germline V gene lookup returns CDR1 LGHNT and CDR2 FRNRAP. CDR3 sequence: CASGLAAFSELFF. The CDR3 DNA follows: TGTGCTAGTGGTTTGGCCGCCTTTTCGGAGCTGTTTTTT.

The rearrangement joins TRBV30 to TRBJ2-7; 8 nucleotides line up with TRBD2. Germline-derived CDR1 and CDR2 are GTSNPN and SVGIG (reference sequence). V shed 0 bases and J 5 bases; nucleotides not matched to a gene: 3. CDR3 length equals 13 residues. The CDR3 DNA reads as TGTGCCTGGAGTGTAGGACTAGCCAACGAGCAGTACTTC. Translated: CAWSVGLANEQYF.

This clonotype has at least ten counts. This sequence joins TRBV6-1 and TRBJ2-2; TRBD2 is a possible D gene (6 bases). Germline values: CDR1 MNHNS, CDR2 SASEGT. This CDR3 is 13 amino acids long. V lost 8 bases, J lost 1 base, and 8 bases lay in between. The DNA for the CDR3 is TGTGCCAGCGTGGAGGGGAACACCGGGGAGCTGTTTTTT. Its translation: CASVEGNTGELFF.

This clonotype appeared a few times. This chain uses TRBV5-1 with TRBJ2-3; no clear D gene. The CDR3 sequence is 13 residues long. V lost 10 bases and J lost 0, with 12 bases in between. CDR1 and CDR2 from the germline V gene are SGHRS and YFSETQ. CDR3 amino acids: CAGRKTSTDTQYF. The CDR3 DNA reads TGCGCCGGTCGAAAGACTAGCACAGATACGCAGTATTTT. Full variable domain (rest looked up from reference TRBV5-1 and TRBJ2-3): KAGVTQTPRYLIKTRGQQVTLSCSPISGHRSVSWYQQTPGQGLQFLFEYFSETQRNKGNFPGRFSGRQFSNSRSEMNVSTLELGDSALYLCAGRKTSTDTQYFGPGTRLTVL.

J is TRBJ2-3 and V is TRBV7-9; 12 bases map to TRBD2. This CDR3 has 17 amino acids. Germline CDR1 and CDR2: SEHNR and FQNEAQ (reference sequence). The ends lost 4 bases at V and 6 bases at J; junction bases unmatched: 11. In DNA form, the CDR3 reads TGTGCCAGCAGCTCTGGCCCCCTAGCGGGGGGGTTGGATACGCAGTATTTT. This translates into CASSSGPLAGGLDTQYF.

V gene TRBV27 combines with J gene TRBJ1-6; tentative D call: TRBD1 (5 bases). The CDR3 extends over 14 amino acids. Germline loops: CDR1 MNHEY, CDR2 SMNVEV (reference sequence). Deletions cut 5 bases from V and 8 bases from J, with 13 bases between. The CDR3 loop reads CASSTPGSYSPLHF. CDR3 DNA sequence: TGTGCCAGCAGTACCCCAGGGTCTTATTCACCCCTCCACTTT.

This clonotype was recorded a few times. The V gene is TRBV7-2, the J gene TRBJ1-1, with D possibly TRBD1 on 6 matching bases. The CDR3 extends over 14 amino acids. The V gene lost 6 bases and the J gene lost 4 bases, with 15 bases spanning the gap. Germline assignment: CDR1 SGHTA and CDR2 FQGNSA. The CDR3 protein is CASRPQQGRTEAFF. CDR3 nucleotide sequence: TGTGCCAGCAGACCTCAACAGGGACGCACTGAAGCTTTCTTT.

The rearrangement links TRBV4-1 to TRBJ1-5, with D possibly being TRBD1 (5 bases). Per the germline V gene, CDR1 is MGHRA and CDR2 is YSYEKL. V gave up 0 bases and J gave up 1 base, with 13 bases separating them. This CDR3 comprises 17 residues. In nucleotides, the CDR3 is TGCGCCAGCAGCCAAGATGCAGGGCAACTGAGCAATCAGCCCCAGCATTTT. It is translated as CASSQDAGQLSNQPQHF.

This chain uses TRBV7-2 with TRBJ2-7; 12 bases line up with TRBD2. V shed 2 bases, J shed 9 bases, and the junction held 11 bases outside the gene matches. This CDR3 region has 16 residues. CDR1 and CDR2 (germline): SGHTA, FQGNSA. CDR3 DNA sequence: TGTGCCAGCAGCTTAAGGCTAGCGGGGGGGTTTGGTGGGCAGTACTTC. This sequence encodes CASSLRLAGGFGGQYF.

This clonotype was recorded a few times. The gene calls are TRBV19 and TRBJ1-1; weak D call: TRBD1 (5 bases). The CDR3 spans 14 residues. Trimming took off 3 bases at V and 3 bases at J, with 11 bases between the two ends. Germline V CDR1 and CDR2: LNHDA, SQIVND (reference sequence). CDR3 amino acids: CASSITGGDTEAFF. The CDR3 DNA reads as TGTGCCAGTAGTATTACCGGGGGAGACACTGAAGCTTTCTTT.

This clonotype was observed at least ten times. This chain joins TRBV7-2 and TRBJ2-1, with D tentatively TRBD1 or TRBD2 (7 bases each). This CDR3 is 14 amino acids long. Germline CDR1 is SGHTA and CDR2 is FQGNSA. With 1 base removed from V and 8 bases from J, the gap between germline ends came to 12 bases. The CDR3 region is CASSLGPGGDEQFF. DNA for the CDR3: TGTGCCAGCAGCTTAGGTCCAGGGGGGGATGAGCAGTTCTTC.

The chain links TRBV4-3 to TRBJ2-5, with D hard to call. This CDR3 has 13 residues. Germline V gives CDR1 LGHNA, CDR2 YSLEER. V lost 2 bases and J 6 bases, leaving 10 bases between the germline ends. CDR3 in amino acids: CASSQTSGKTQYF. CDR3 DNA sequence: TGCGCCAGCAGCCAAACAAGTGGGAAGACCCAGTACTTC.

V is TRBV21-1 and J is TRBJ1-2. TRBV21-1 represents a pseudogene. The CDR3 is 13 amino acids. CDR3 bases: TGTGCCAGCAGCAAAGGCCAGGTCCGGGGCTACACCTTC. Residues: CASSKGQVRGYTF.

The table lists this clonotype with a few counts. The rearrangement joins TRBV20-1 to TRBJ2-7; tentatively, D is TRBD1 or TRBD2 (6 bases each). Germline CDR1 and CDR2: DFQATT and SNEGSKA (reference sequence). This CDR3 region has 14 residues. The ends were cut back, 5 bases at V and 3 bases at J, with 17 bases in the middle. CDR3 bases: TGCAGTGCTGGGGGGTCCGGGGGCAACTACGAGCAGTACTTC. As protein: CSAGGSGGNYEQYF.

In its sample, this clonotype was seen a few times. This chain uses TRBV7-9 with TRBJ1-4, with 9 positions matching TRBD1. After removal of 5 bases from V and 4 bases from J, the junction contained 8 bases not matched to a gene. Germline V lookup: CDR1 SEHNR, CDR2 FQNEAQ (reference sequence). The CDR3 extends over 16 amino acids. CDR3 protein: CASSRRDRDFNEKLFF. CDR3 in DNA: TGTGCCAGCAGCCGCCGGGACAGGGACTTTAATGAAAAACTGTTTTTT.

The table lists this clonotype with many counts. The rearrangement joins TRBV20-1 to TRBJ2-5; possibly TRBD1 or TRBD2 for D (5 bases each). The CDR3 has 12 residues. Germline V gene lookup returns CDR1 DFQATT and CDR2 SNEGSKA (reference sequence). Trimming cost V 6 bases and J 5 bases, with 13 bases left between them. The CDR3 bases are TGCAGTGCCCAGAGGGACCGCGAGACCCAGTACTTC. As protein: CSAQRDRETQYF.

The V and J genes are TRBV12-3 or TRBV12-4 and TRBJ2-5; 7 bases map to TRBD2. V was pared by 1 base and J by 0 bases, with 2 bases of the junction left unmatched. The CDR3 spans 15 residues. CDR3 DNA: TGTGCCAGCAGTTTAGTACGGGGGGACCAAGAGACCCAGTACTTC. Residues: CASSLVRGDQETQYF.

This clonotype was recorded a few times. The rearrangement joins TRBV7-9 to TRBJ1-3; tentatively, D is TRBD1 (5 bases). Trimming took 5 bases from V and 0 from J, leaving 11 bases between them. The CDR3 has 15 amino acids. Germline values: CDR1 SEHNR, CDR2 FQNEAQ (reference sequence). The CDR3: CASSPQGSSGNTIYF. In DNA, the CDR3 is TGTGCCAGCAGCCCTCAGGGAAGCTCTGGAAACACCATATATTTT.

Concerning this clonotype itself: At one end, the junction sequence differs from germline, possibly due to a read error. The chain carries TRBV5-6 and TRBJ2-1; perhaps TRBD2 as D (5 bases). Germline CDR1 reads SGHDT; CDR2 reads YYEEEE. The CDR3 loop spans 11 amino acids. The DNA for the CDR3 is TGTACCAGCAGCTTGGCGGGTGAGCAGTTCTTC. This codes for CTSSLAGEQFF.

The chain is built from TRBV7-2 and TRBJ1-2, with D unresolved. CDR3 length equals 12 residues. Germline V gene sequence: CDR1 SGHTA, CDR2 FQGNSA. V shed 1 base and J shed 7 bases, with 7 bases lying between them. The CDR3 here is CASSLDFGGYTF. The CDR3 bases are TGTGCCAGCAGCTTAGATTTTGGTGGCTACACCTTC.